The rows below give T cell receptor beta chains drawn from one sample of a study of T-cell reconstitution after alpha-beta-depleted transplantation in children. TCRdb re-analysed the PCR reads in MiXCR, keeping a single row per CDR3 protein. The data show 500,000 to 650,000 distinct CDR3 sequences, with roughly 13% seen just once and over 2% held by the top ten. The material sequenced was PBMCs, mostly from graft donor cells, taken 360 days after TCRalphabeta/CD19-depleted stem cell transplant. All receptors come from a male patient younger than 18 who had a stem cell transplant for acute myeloid leukemia, so the T cells may come from the graft donor. The CDR3 runs from the conserved cysteine through the conserved F or W. The order of the fields is J gene, V gene, D gene, CDR3 length, clone size, CDR3 DNA, CDR3 protein. D genes are given only for firm matches. Clone size is not always given. Where it is, it says once, few, many or a class for expanded clones.

J: TRBJ2-1; V: TRBV29-1; D: .; length: 19; size: .; DNA: TGCAGCGTTGAAGGGACTATTGGAGCTAGGAGGAACTCCTACAATGAGCAGTTCTTC; CDR3: CSVEGTIGARRNSYNEQFF
J: TRBJ2-3; V: TRBV6-1; D: .; length: 14; size: .; DNA: TGTGCCAGCATTCAGGGGCTGTTCACAGATACGCAGTATTTT; CDR3: CASIQGLFTDTQYF
J: TRBJ2-7; V: TRBV29-1; D: .; length: 14; size: .; DNA: TGCAGCGTTGATTCGGGACAAATCACCGGCGAGCAGTACTTC; CDR3: CSVDSGQITGEQYF
J: TRBJ2-7; V: TRBV29-1; D: TRBD1; length: 13; size: few; DNA: TGCAGCGTTGATACAGGGGAATCCTACGAGCAGTACTTC; CDR3: CSVDTGESYEQYF
J: TRBJ2-7; V: TRBV29-1; D: .; length: 15; size: .; DNA: TGCAGCGTTGTCCGCAGGGGCCAAGTCACCTACAAGCAGTACTTC; CDR3: CSVVRRGQVTYKQYF
J: TRBJ2-1; V: TRBV12-3/TRBV12-4; D: .; length: 16; size: many; DNA: TGTGCCAGCACCCCCGCTCCCCCGGGGGAGATTGATGAGCAGTTCTTC; CDR3: CASTPAPPGEIDEQFF
J: TRBJ2-1; V: TRBV15; D: TRBD2; length: 17; size: .; DNA: TGTGCCACCAGCAGAGATAACCCCCTAGCGGGATACAATGAGCAGTTCTTC; CDR3: CATSRDNPLAGYNEQFF
J: TRBJ2-3; V: TRBV5-1; D: .; length: 14; size: many; DNA: TGCGCCAGCAGCTTGGAACTAGTTGGTGATACGCAGTATTTT; CDR3: CASSLELVGDTQYF
J: TRBJ2-6; V: TRBV7-3; D: .; length: 19; size: .; DNA: TGTGCCAGCAGTCCACAACAGAGCTCGTACACCTCTGGGGCCAACGTCCTGACTTTC; CDR3: CASSPQQSSYTSGANVLTF
J: TRBJ1-1; V: TRBV21-1; D: .; length: 16; size: few; DNA: TGTGCCAGCAGCAAAGGAGAGGACGGGAGAGACACTGAAGCTTTCTTT; CDR3: CASSKGEDGRDTEAFF
J: TRBJ2-1; V: TRBV29-1; D: .; length: 18; size: many; DNA: TGCAGCGTTGAAGACCCTCGATTTAAGGGGGTCGGATACAATGAGCAGTTCTTC; CDR3: CSVEDPRFKGVGYNEQFF
J: TRBJ2-1; V: TRBV20-1; D: TRBD2; length: 15; size: few; DNA: TGCAGTGCAACCAAGCGGGAGGGACCCTACAATGAGCAGTTCTTC; CDR3: CSATKREGPYNEQFF
J: TRBJ1-1; V: TRBV4-1; D: .; length: 18; size: .; DNA: TGCGCCAGCAGCCAAGAATTGGGCAGGGCGAACCGGAACACTGAAGCTTTCTTT; CDR3: CASSQELGRANRNTEAFF
J: TRBJ2-7; V: TRBV29-1; D: .; length: 13; size: few; DNA: TGCAGCGGACAATGGGGGGTCTCCTACGAGCAGTACTTC; CDR3: CSGQWGVSYEQYF
J: TRBJ2-7; V: TRBV20-1; D: .; length: 13; size: .; DNA: TGCAGTGAGAGGACGCCGGCCCCCTACGAGCAGTACTTC; CDR3: CSERTPAPYEQYF
J: TRBJ1-1; V: TRBV29-1; D: .; length: 13; size: many; DNA: TGCAGCGTTGATCAAGGGATGAACACTGAAGCTTTCTTT; CDR3: CSVDQGMNTEAFF
J: TRBJ2-3; V: TRBV7-2; D: .; length: 17; size: .; DNA: TGTGCCAGCAGCCCCTACCTTACATTGGGGCGCACAGATACGCAGTATTTT; CDR3: CASSPYLTLGRTDTQYF
J: TRBJ2-3; V: TRBV28; D: .; length: 15; size: few; DNA: TGTGCCAGCAGTTTATGGGGGCAGGTCACAGATACGCAGTATTTT; CDR3: CASSLWGQVTDTQYF
J: TRBJ1-6; V: TRBV28; D: .; length: 14; size: .; DNA: TGTGCCAGCAGCGCCTCCAGGGCCAATTCACCCCTCCACTTT; CDR3: CASSASRANSPLHF
J: TRBJ2-2; V: TRBV24-1; D: TRBD2; length: 17; size: few; DNA: TGTGCCACCAGTGACCAAAGACTAGCGGGAGTCACCGGGGAGCTGTTTTTT; CDR3: CATSDQRLAGVTGELFF
J: TRBJ2-2; V: TRBV4-3; D: .; length: 14; size: .; DNA: TGCGCCAGCAGCCACCTCGGGGGCACCGGGGAGCTGTTTTTT; CDR3: CASSHLGGTGELFF
J: TRBJ1-5; V: TRBV29-1; D: .; length: 16; size: few; DNA: TGCAGCGTTGACGAGGGGGTCCCGGGACGCAATCAGCCCCAGCATTTT; CDR3: CSVDEGVPGRNQPQHF
J: TRBJ2-7; V: TRBV9; D: TRBD2; length: 13; size: many; DNA: TGTGCCAGCAGCGTGGGAACTAGCGATAAGCAGTACTTC; CDR3: CASSVGTSDKQYF